This record looks at one T cell receptor (beta chain) sequence and its context. The CDR3 runs to 14 residues. Germline V gene lookup returns CDR1 GTSNPN and CDR2 SVGIG (reference sequence). V lost 3 bases to trimming and J lost 8 bases, with 19 bases between them. The sample originates from a study of cytomegalovirus exposure and HLA in healthy donors. In the PCR, 60 Vbeta and 13 Jbeta primers were used. Profiling relied on immunoSEQ multiplex PCR, and the TCRdb table lists in-frame clones only, not all of them. The sample has around 36,000 clones, roughly 89% seen once. The chain is built from TRBV30 and TRBJ1-2; the D gene is possibly TRBD1 (5 bases). The origin of this receptor is a woman aged 40-49 years in good health and CMV-seropositive. Material for sequencing was PBMCs. CDR3 nucleotides: TGTGCCTGGAGATTGGGGGGATCGAGAGGAGGCTACACCTTC. Residues: CAWRLGGSRGGYTF.